This entry lists 28 T cell receptor beta chains sequenced from one sample in a study of radiotherapy plus CTLA-4 blockade in lung cancer (dated by TCRdb to the late 2010s). The library was made by the immunoSEQ multiplex PCR assay. In its TCRdb copy, this immuneACCESS table keeps in-frame sequences only and misses some clones. Where compared with another copy, unresolved V genes explain less than half of these, and the others have no known cause. The sample data list about 60,000 clones, and 70% to 85% of these were observed just once. Jointly, the top ten make up almost 4% of the sample. The sequencing used peripheral blood, collected from a patient treated with radiotherapy plus ipilimumab. All receptors come from a human donor with non-small cell lung cancer who had a partial response to radiotherapy plus ipilimumab.

The V gene is TRBV6-5, the J gene TRBJ1-2; D remains ambiguous. This CDR3 has 13 residues. The V gene's germline CDR1 is MNHEY and CDR2 SVGAGI. V was pared by 6 bases and J by 0 bases, with 8 bases between. The CDR3 loop reads CASSRGTNYGYTF. In DNA form, the CDR3 reads TGTGCCAGCAGCCGCGGAACTAACTATGGCTACACCTTC.

The chain is built from TRBV5-1 and TRBJ1-4, with TRBD1 as a possible D gene (5 bases). Germline CDR1 is SGHRS and CDR2 is YFSETQ. The CDR3 contains 14 residues. V was cut by 7 bases and J by 7 bases, with 17 bases left in between. In DNA form, the CDR3 reads TGCGCCAGCCGTCCGGGGGGAAGTGGTGAAAAACTGTTTTTT. Amino acids: CASRPGGSGEKLFF.

V is TRBV28 and J is TRBJ2-5, with 8 nucleotides matching TRBD2. Gene TRBJ2-7 matches the end of the DNA better, so the J call may be wrong. The CDR3 consists of 15 residues. Per the germline V gene, CDR1 is MDHEN and CDR2 is SYDVKM. CDR3 in amino acids: CASRPSGGLLYEQYF. In nucleotides, the CDR3 is TGTGCCAGCAGACCGAGCGGGGGCCTCCTCTACGAGCAGTACTTC.

For the CDR3, the DNA is TGTGCCAGCCAGCCCCAGGGCAAGAGAGAGACCCAGTACTTC. Amino acids: CASQPQGKRETQYF. The chain is built from TRBV6-5 and TRBJ2-5; perhaps TRBD1 as D (5 bases). Germline values: CDR1 MNHEY, CDR2 SVGAGI. Trimming cost V 8 bases and J 4 bases, with 17 bases left between them. The CDR3 loop spans 14 amino acids.

This clone was detected only a few times. The chain employs TRBV5-6 and TRBJ1-6; D possibly corresponds to TRBD1 (6 bases). Trimming took off 3 bases at V and 9 bases at J, with 10 bases between the two ends. The germline gives CDR1 SGHDT, CDR2 YYEEEE. The CDR3 covers 13 residues. CDR3 sequence: CASSSTGISPLHF. In nucleotides, the CDR3 is TGTGCCAGCAGCTCTACAGGGATTTCACCCCTCCACTTT.

The rearrangement links TRBV4-1 to TRBJ2-3; 9 bases agree with TRBD2. The CDR3 is 18 residues long. Germline trimming cut 0 bases from V and 0 bases from J; bases unmatched to any gene: 7. CDR1 is MGHRA, CDR2 YSYEKL, per germline. The CDR3 here is CASSQDRSGGTSTDTQYF. DNA of the CDR3: TGCGCCAGCAGCCAAGATCGAAGCGGGGGGACTAGCACAGATACGCAGTATTTT.

This clone showed up just a few times. V and J are TRBV6-1 and TRBJ2-1; the D is unclear. From germline, CDR1 is MNHNS and CDR2 SASEGT. Deletions cut 2 bases from V and 4 bases from J, with 9 bases between. The CDR3 totals 14 residues. This chain's CDR3 is CASSELDFYNEQFF. In DNA, the CDR3 is TGTGCCAGCAGTGAACTCGACTTTTACAATGAGCAGTTCTTC.

The CDR3 bases are TGTGCCACCAGCAGAGACCCTTCTAGCGGGGGTTACAATGAGCAGTTCTTC. Protein sequence: CATSRDPSSGGYNEQFF. The chain couples TRBV15 to TRBJ2-1; TRBD2 aligns across 10 bases. The CDR3 covers 17 residues. V gave up 0 bases and J gave up 4 bases; unmatched junction bases: 6. The germline gives CDR1 LNHNV, CDR2 YYDKDF (reference sequence). The whole variable domain, filled in from reference TRBV15 and TRBJ2-1, reads DAMVIQNPRYQVTQFGKPVTLSCSQTLNHNVMYWYQQKSSQAPKLLFHYYDKDFNNEADTPDNFQSRRPNTSFCFLDIRSPGLGDTAMYLCATSRDPSSGGYNEQFFGPGTRLTVL.

The V call is TRBV7-9, the J call TRBJ1-1; 8 bases are a match to TRBD1. Germline CDR1 is SEHNR and CDR2 is FQNEAQ (reference sequence). The length of the CDR3 is 16 residues. The V gene end was trimmed by 5 bases and the J gene end by 1 base; junction bases not matched to a gene: 9. The CDR3 loop reads CASSPRGDRTNTEAFF. The CDR3, as DNA: TGTGCCAGCAGCCCTAGAGGGGACAGGACGAACACTGAAGCTTTCTTT.

As DNA, the CDR3 is TGTGCCAGCAGCTTGGATGGGTCTGCGCGGGGCACTGAAGCTTTCTTT. Translating gives CASSLDGSARGTEAFF. The chain links TRBV5-4 to TRBJ1-1; the D is unclear. The CDR3 spans 16 residues. Deletions cut 0 bases from V and 4 bases from J, with 16 bases between. CDR1 is SGHNT and CDR2 is YYREEE in the germline V gene (reference sequence).

The chain recombines TRBV5-1 with TRBJ2-7, with D possibly matching TRBD1 (6 bases). Germline CDR1 reads SGHRS; CDR2 reads YFSETQ. Trimming removed 2 bases at V and 2 bases at J, with 23 bases between. The CDR3 is 18 residues long. CDR3 loop: CASSLFLSVSGATYEQYF. The CDR3 region has the DNA TGCGCCAGCAGCTTATTCCTGTCGGTCTCAGGGGCCACCTACGAGCAGTACTTC.

The gene calls are TRBV4-3 and TRBJ1-5, with D tentatively TRBD1 (6 bases). Germline V gene sequence: CDR1 LGHNA, CDR2 YSLEER. The V end was cut by 4 bases, the J end by 7 bases, with 11 bases between. The CDR3 runs 13 residues. The CDR3 sequence is CASSPNRAQPQHF. The CDR3 DNA reads TGCGCCAGCAGCCCAAACAGGGCCCAGCCCCAGCATTTT.

This clone was seen a single time. The chain couples TRBV5-1 to TRBJ1-3, with 7 bases aligning to TRBD1. The CDR3 spans 15 residues. Germline assignment: CDR1 SGHRS and CDR2 YFSETQ. V lost 2 bases and J lost 4; bases outside the gene matches: 6. As DNA, the CDR3 is TGCGCCAGCAGCTTATCGACAGGGTACGGAAACACCATATATTTT. This codes for CASSLSTGYGNTIYF.

This clone turned up a few times. This chain connects TRBV7-2 to TRBJ1-2; perhaps TRBD1 as D (5 bases). This CDR3 region has 15 residues. The germline V gene has CDR1 SGHTA and CDR2 FQGNSA. Between the trimmed V and J ends, which lost 7 bases and 2 bases, there was a span of 17 bases. Written as DNA, the CDR3 is TGTGCCAGCACCTTGGGCTTTTCAGGGAACTATGGCTACACCTTC. Translating gives CASTLGFSGNYGYTF.

The gene calls are TRBV7-9 and TRBJ2-1, with 9 bases fitting TRBD1. The CDR3 consists of 16 residues. The V and J ends lost 4 bases and 8 bases, in that order; junction bases with no gene match: 12. Germline V lookup: CDR1 SEHNR, CDR2 FQNEAQ (reference sequence). This CDR3 is CASSSGTGQTRDEQFF. The CDR3 DNA reads TGTGCCAGCAGCTCCGGGACAGGGCAGACTAGGGATGAGCAGTTCTTC. Together with reference TRBV7-9 and TRBJ2-1, the CDR3 gives the full variable domain: DTGVSQNPRHKITKRGQNVTFRCDPISEHNRLYWYRQTLGQGPEFLTYFQNEAQLEKSRLLSDRFSAERPKGSFSTLEIQRTEQGDSAMYLCASSSGTGQTRDEQFFGPGTRLTVL.

In its sample, this clone was seen a few times. The chain employs TRBV21-1 and TRBJ1-6; the D call TRBD1 from the table was never checked on the DNA. TRBV21-1 is reported as a pseudogene. The CDR3 sequence is 14 residues long. Here the CDR3 reads CASSTGHTNSPLHF. The CDR3 bases are TGTGCCAGCAGCACGGGACACACTAATTCACCCCTCCACTTT.

This clone was seen more than once but under ten times. V and J are TRBV5-6 and TRBJ2-3, with 7 bases fitting TRBD2. Germline V gives CDR1 SGHDT, CDR2 YYEEEE. CDR3 size: 14 residues. V was pared by 0 bases and J by 6 bases, with 4 bases of the junction left unmatched. The CDR3 spells CASSLELAEDTQYF. In DNA form, the CDR3 reads TGTGCCAGCAGCTTGGAGCTAGCGGAGGATACGCAGTATTTT.

The chain links TRBV15 to TRBJ2-7, with 8 bases lining up with TRBD2. CDR3 length equals 14 residues. Germline CDR1 LNHNV, CDR2 YYDKDF (reference sequence). V lost 2 bases to trimming and J lost 7 bases; unmatched junction nucleotides: 7. The DNA of the CDR3 is TGTGCCACCAGCAGACCTAGCGGGCCGACTGAGCAGTACTTC. Protein: CATSRPSGPTEQYF.

The chain employs TRBV7-6 and TRBJ1-2; D ambiguous. This CDR3 has 13 residues. V dropped 1 base and J dropped 6 bases, with 9 bases sitting between them. Germline values: CDR1 SGHVS, CDR2 FNYEAQ. For the CDR3, the DNA is TGTGCCAGCAGCTTAGTTCCGGTGGATGGCTACACCTTC. Its translation: CASSLVPVDGYTF.

The chain links TRBV5-1 to TRBJ1-4; 9 nucleotides line up with TRBD1. This CDR3 contains 15 residues. Trimming cost V 4 bases and J 7 bases; bases outside gene matches: 8. Germline V CDR1 and CDR2: SGHRS, YFSETQ. CDR3 DNA sequence: TGCGCCAGCAGCACCGGGACAGGGTTTAGTGAAAAACTGTTTTTT. As protein: CASSTGTGFSEKLFF.

The CDR3 DNA is TGTGCCAGCAGACCAGGGGGCGCGGGTCAGCCCCAGCATTTT. It specifies CASRPGGAGQPQHF. The rearrangement joins TRBV6-1 to TRBJ1-5; 8 bases agree with TRBD1. The V and J ends lost 6 bases and 6 bases, in that order; junction bases with no gene match: 7. The CDR3 totals 14 residues. Germline V gene sequence: CDR1 MNHNS, CDR2 SASEGT.

The table lists this clone with a few counts. The chain couples TRBV5-6 to TRBJ1-2; the D is unclear. Trimming stripped 1 base from V and 0 bases from J, with 13 bases between. This CDR3 is built from 16 residues. Germline V gene lookup returns CDR1 SGHDT and CDR2 YYEEEE. CDR3 nucleotides: TGTGCCAGCAGCTTGAGGAGGCAGTGGTCTAACTATGGCTACACCTTC. Translated, it gives CASSLRRQWSNYGYTF. Using reference TRBV5-6 and TRBJ1-2 for the parts outside the CDR3, the full variable domain is DAGVTQSPTHLIKTRGQQVTLRCSPKSGHDTVSWYQQALGQGPQFIFQYYEEEERQRGNFPDRFSGHQFPNYSSELNVNALLLGDSALYLCASSLRRQWSNYGYTFGSGTRLTVV.

This clone was detected once. V is TRBV15 and J is TRBJ2-2; the D gene is possibly TRBD2 (6 bases). CDR3 size: 15 residues. From germline, CDR1 is LNHNV and CDR2 YYDKDF (reference sequence). Deletions cut 4 bases from V and 5 bases from J, with 14 bases between. The CDR3 loop reads CATSTTGDGTGELFF. Here the CDR3 DNA reads TGTGCCACCAGCACTACGGGGGATGGGACCGGGGAGCTGTTTTTT.

The sample holds one count of this clone. V gene TRBV15 combines with J gene TRBJ1-6; the D is unclear. Trimming took 0 bases from V and 7 from J, leaving 7 bases between them. The CDR3 runs to 14 residues. Per germline, CDR1 LNHNV and CDR2 YYDKDF (reference sequence). CDR3: CATSRDRENSPLHF. CDR3 sequence (DNA): TGTGCCACCAGCAGAGATCGGGAGAATTCACCCCTCCACTTT.

The V call is TRBV2, the J call TRBJ1-1, with D tentatively TRBD1 (6 bases). This CDR3 comprises 13 residues. The V and J ends lost 8 bases and 4 bases respectively, with 14 bases between them. Germline CDR1 and CDR2: SNHLY and FYNNEI. CDR3 nucleotides: TGTGCCAGCGGGCTCAAAGGGGGCACTGAAGCTTTCTTT. This encodes CASGLKGGTEAFF.

V is TRBV2 and J is TRBJ2-5, with 15 nucleotides matching TRBD2. After removal of 6 bases from V and 6 bases from J, the junction contained 8 bases not matched to a gene. Germline V gives CDR1 SNHLY, CDR2 FYNNEI. CDR3 length equals 16 residues. CDR3 sequence: CASSGGLAGGRQTQYF. The CDR3 region has the DNA TGTGCCAGCAGCGGTGGACTAGCGGGGGGGCGACAGACCCAGTACTTC.

V usage is TRBV9 and J usage is TRBJ2-3, with 8 bases aligning to TRBD2. The germline V gene encodes CDR1 SGDLS and CDR2 YYNGEE. V shed 4 bases and J 2 bases; nucleotides not matched to a gene: 3. This CDR3 has 14 residues. CDR3 nucleotide sequence: TGTGCCAGCAGCTACGGGGGGGCCACAGATACGCAGTATTTT. Its protein product is CASSYGGATDTQYF.

This chain links TRBV5-6 with TRBJ1-5; D might be TRBD1 (5 bases). CDR1 and CDR2 (germline): SGHDT, YYEEEE. The CDR3 sequence is 13 residues long. The V end was cut by 4 bases, the J end by 7 bases, with 12 bases between. CDR3 residues: CASSPAGDQPQHF. CDR3 DNA: TGTGCCAGCAGCCCGGCGGGGGACCAGCCCCAGCATTTT.